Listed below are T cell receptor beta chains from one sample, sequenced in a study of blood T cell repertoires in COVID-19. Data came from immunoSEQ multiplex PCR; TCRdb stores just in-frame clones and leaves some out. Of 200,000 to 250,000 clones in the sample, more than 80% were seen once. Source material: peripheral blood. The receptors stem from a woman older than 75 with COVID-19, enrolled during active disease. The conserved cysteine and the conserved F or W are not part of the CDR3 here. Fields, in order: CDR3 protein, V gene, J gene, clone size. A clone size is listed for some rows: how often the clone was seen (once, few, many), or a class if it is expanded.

cdr3_aa: ASSQRDLLSYEQY
v_call: TRBV7-2
j_call: TRBJ2-7
clone_size: .

cdr3_aa: ASSRFNRQGAGNTIY
v_call: TRBV3-1/TRBV3-2
j_call: TRBJ1-3
clone_size: .

cdr3_aa: ASSIRQVNQPQH
v_call: TRBV19
j_call: TRBJ1-5
clone_size: .

cdr3_aa: ASSLLTDLVTDTQY
v_call: TRBV5-4
j_call: TRBJ2-3
clone_size: .

cdr3_aa: ATSSGGNQPQH
v_call: TRBV15
j_call: TRBJ1-5
clone_size: few

cdr3_aa: ASSQRDPTDTQY
v_call: TRBV6-7
j_call: TRBJ2-3
clone_size: .

cdr3_aa: ASKGHLNTEAF
v_call: TRBV19
j_call: TRBJ1-1
clone_size: .

cdr3_aa: ASSFGQALSGNTIY
v_call: TRBV7-9
j_call: TRBJ1-3
clone_size: .

cdr3_aa: ASSMGIRVAKNIQY
v_call: TRBV19
j_call: TRBJ2-4
clone_size: .

cdr3_aa: ASSYTYSGANVLT
v_call: TRBV2
j_call: TRBJ2-6
clone_size: .

cdr3_aa: ASRPGTGYNSPLH
v_call: TRBV6-5
j_call: TRBJ1-6
clone_size: .

cdr3_aa: ASSEDGGGELF
v_call: TRBV6-1
j_call: TRBJ2-2
clone_size: .

cdr3_aa: ASSTGPYEQY
v_call: TRBV3-1/TRBV3-2
j_call: TRBJ2-7
clone_size: .

cdr3_aa: ASSQDGGQGDAF
v_call: TRBV3-1/TRBV3-2
j_call: TRBJ1-1
clone_size: .

cdr3_aa: ASSLGGAGNQPQH
v_call: TRBV3-1/TRBV3-2
j_call: TRBJ1-5
clone_size: .

cdr3_aa: ASSFGGLAHSGNTIY
v_call: TRBV28
j_call: TRBJ1-3
clone_size: .

cdr3_aa: ASSQEGQGNTEAF
v_call: TRBV4-2
j_call: TRBJ1-1
clone_size: .

cdr3_aa: ASSLEVDQPQH
v_call: TRBV5-1
j_call: TRBJ1-5
clone_size: .

cdr3_aa: ASSSDRSNTEAF
v_call: TRBV19
j_call: TRBJ1-1
clone_size: many

cdr3_aa: ASSAATGADQPQH
v_call: TRBV7-6
j_call: TRBJ1-5
clone_size: .

cdr3_aa: ASSPNQGALYEQY
v_call: TRBV9
j_call: TRBJ2-7
clone_size: .

cdr3_aa: SASVGVQRANYGYT
v_call: TRBV20-1
j_call: TRBJ1-2
clone_size: few

cdr3_aa: ASSYEGQTANYGYT
v_call: TRBV6-6
j_call: TRBJ1-2
clone_size: .

cdr3_aa: ASSETGRNEQF
v_call: TRBV6-4
j_call: TRBJ2-1
clone_size: .

cdr3_aa: ASSITAGYEQY
v_call: TRBV2
j_call: TRBJ2-7
clone_size: .

cdr3_aa: ASRLIGGAVDQPQH
v_call: TRBV11-2
j_call: TRBJ1-5
clone_size: .

cdr3_aa: ASSPSGSTDTQY
v_call: TRBV9
j_call: TRBJ2-3
clone_size: few

cdr3_aa: AISAAVSNTDTQY
v_call: TRBV10-3
j_call: TRBJ2-3
clone_size: .

cdr3_aa: ASSLSGGNQPQH
v_call: TRBV5-6
j_call: TRBJ1-5
clone_size: .

cdr3_aa: ASTYRELSGTNQPQH
v_call: TRBV19
j_call: TRBJ1-5
clone_size: .

cdr3_aa: ASSFQEREKNIQY
v_call: TRBV5-1
j_call: TRBJ2-4
clone_size: .

cdr3_aa: ASLRELSNQPQH
v_call: TRBV6-5
j_call: TRBJ1-5
clone_size: once

cdr3_aa: ASSPTSAGNYGYT
v_call: TRBV4-1
j_call: TRBJ1-2
clone_size: .

cdr3_aa: ASSRSGAQH
v_call: TRBV7-9
j_call: TRBJ1-5
clone_size: once

cdr3_aa: ATSRDLGLNTEAF
v_call: TRBV15
j_call: TRBJ1-1
clone_size: .

cdr3_aa: ASSSRLVQAYEQY
v_call: TRBV27
j_call: TRBJ2-7
clone_size: .

cdr3_aa: ASSPPAREQY
v_call: TRBV6-2/TRBV6-3
j_call: TRBJ2-7
clone_size: .

cdr3_aa: ASSQGEGTPLH
v_call: TRBV7-3
j_call: TRBJ1-6
clone_size: .

cdr3_aa: ASSPGQGARGTEAF
v_call: TRBV5-1
j_call: TRBJ1-1
clone_size: once

cdr3_aa: ASSLRGEGETQY
v_call: TRBV5-4
j_call: TRBJ2-5
clone_size: .

cdr3_aa: ASSSEGVGNTIY
v_call: TRBV5-6
j_call: TRBJ1-3
clone_size: .

cdr3_aa: ASSPRGVNTGELF
v_call: TRBV7-8
j_call: TRBJ2-2
clone_size: .

cdr3_aa: ATSEAVGRASEQY
v_call: TRBV10-3
j_call: TRBJ2-7
clone_size: .

cdr3_aa: ASSGGTGFGREQF
v_call: TRBV2
j_call: TRBJ2-1
clone_size: .

cdr3_aa: ASSLDGTSRLF
v_call: TRBV5-1
j_call: TRBJ2-1
clone_size: .

cdr3_aa: ASSPGQNTEAF
v_call: TRBV7-9
j_call: TRBJ1-1
clone_size: .

cdr3_aa: SASVAETQY
v_call: TRBV20-1
j_call: TRBJ2-5
clone_size: .

cdr3_aa: ASTGISYNEQF
v_call: TRBV5-6
j_call: TRBJ2-1
clone_size: .

cdr3_aa: ASSVGGKAAGDTQY
v_call: TRBV9
j_call: TRBJ2-3
clone_size: few

cdr3_aa: ASSLQTVQPQH
v_call: TRBV28
j_call: TRBJ1-5
clone_size: .

cdr3_aa: ASSERTAATNEKLF
v_call: TRBV2
j_call: TRBJ1-4
clone_size: once